These 5 T cell receptor beta chains came from one sample sequenced in a study of cytomegalovirus exposure and HLA in healthy donors. Profiled with immunoSEQ multiplex PCR; TCRdb holds only in-frame clones, not every one. This sample has 110,000 or so clones, with roughly 88% found just once. Sample: PBMCs. All receptors come from a man between 18 and 29 years old in good health and CMV-seronegative.

V usage is TRBV29-1 and J usage is TRBJ2-3, with a possible D match to TRBD1 (6 bases). Trimming pared 6 bases from V and 2 bases from J, leaving 18 bases between. The CDR3 has 15 amino acids. Germline loops: CDR1 SQVTM, CDR2 ANQGSEA. This CDR3 reads CSVDPGHQPTDTQYF. The CDR3 nucleotides read TGCAGCGTCGACCCGGGACATCAACCCACAGATACGCAGTATTTT.

J is TRBJ2-3 and V is TRBV19; D unclear. This CDR3 has 12 amino acids. Trimming left V 9 bases short and J 2 bases short, with 9 bases between. Germline CDR1 is LNHDA and CDR2 is SQIVND (reference sequence). The CDR3 loop is CASTDFTDTQYF. CDR3 nucleotides: TGTGCCAGCACAGATTTCACAGATACGCAGTATTTT.

The rearrangement uses TRBV5-1 and TRBJ1-1; D call uncertain. Germline values: CDR1 SGHRS, CDR2 YFSETQ. The germline V and J ends were trimmed by 0 bases and 0 bases, with 6 bases remaining between them. CDR3 length: 14 amino acids. CDR3 coding DNA: TGCGCCAGCAGCTTGGGACATTTGAACACTGAAGCTTTCTTT. This translates into CASSLGHLNTEAFF. Together with reference TRBV5-1 and TRBJ1-1, the CDR3 gives the full variable domain: KAGVTQTPRYLIKTRGQQVTLSCSPISGHRSVSWYQQTPGQGLQFLFEYFSETQRNKGNFPGRFSGRQFSNSRSEMNVSTLELGDSALYLCASSLGHLNTEAFFGQGTRLTVV.

The CDR3: CASSEGQGANTEAFF. DNA of the CDR3: TGTGCCAGCAGTGAAGGGCAGGGGGCGAACACTGAAGCTTTCTTT. V gene TRBV6-1 combines with J gene TRBJ1-1; 8 nucleotides agree with TRBD1. V shed 1 base, J shed 1 base, and the junction held 2 bases outside the gene matches. In germline, CDR1 is MNHNS, CDR2 SASEGT. The CDR3 contains 15 residues.

V is TRBV2 and J is TRBJ2-3, with a possible D match to TRBD2 (5 bases). With 2 bases removed from V and 0 bases from J, the gap between germline ends came to 12 bases. The CDR3 is made up of 16 amino acids. CDR1 is SNHLY, CDR2 FYNNEI, per germline. For the CDR3, the DNA is TGTGCCAGCAGTGAAACGGCAGACTATAGCACAGATACGCAGTATTTT. This encodes CASSETADYSTDTQYF.